Listed below are T cell receptor beta chains from one sample, sequenced in a study of blood T cell repertoires in COVID-19. Profiled with immunoSEQ multiplex PCR; TCRdb holds only in-frame clones, not every one. The sample records 200,000 to 250,000 clones, roughly 86% being singletons. Sequenced material: peripheral blood. Receptors were obtained from a woman between 25 and 40 years old who had recovered from COVID-19. Each CDR3 is given without its conserved first and last residue. The D gene is left open where the match is weak. Only part of the rows carry a size: once, few, many, or a class if the clone is expanded.

D gene	clone size	V gene	J gene	CDR3 length	CDR3 protein
.	.	TRBV7-3	TRBJ1-2	16	ASSLCDTGYRGGYGYT
.	.	TRBV4-1	TRBJ1-6	13	ASSQEGVWVSPLH
.	.	TRBV12-3/TRBV12-4	TRBJ2-7	11	ASSLGSSYEQY
.	.	TRBV5-1	TRBJ1-2	16	ASSLGFVGRAQVDGYT
.	.	TRBV18	TRBJ2-2	14	ASSPSGTPNTGELF
.	.	TRBV7-3	TRBJ2-2	14	ASSLLGQAGFGELF
TRBD1	once	TRBV13	TRBJ1-1	14	ASSLGTGTRYTEAF
.	.	TRBV7-2	TRBJ2-5	11	AETRGSQETQY
TRBD1	.	TRBV5-1	TRBJ1-2	12	ASSIGTANYGYT
.	.	TRBV6-1	TRBJ1-4	15	ASSEGTRGGDGEKLF
.	.	TRBV30	TRBJ1-1	13	AWSLPTGPNTEAF
.	.	TRBV29-1	TRBJ2-6	14	SARTELFSGANVLT
.	once	TRBV5-1	TRBJ2-7	13	ASSLRGPPSYEQY
TRBD2	.	TRBV18	TRBJ2-3	13	ASSPTSGGADTQY
.	.	TRBV27	TRBJ1-5	16	ASSLEAKAEGGNQPQH
.	.	TRBV7-2	TRBJ2-3	13	ASSLTVLSTDTQY
.	few	TRBV7-5	TRBJ1-6	15	VRSYSQLSRSNSPLH
.	.	TRBV19	TRBJ2-7	13	ASSISSGHFDEQY
TRBD2	.	TRBV4-1	TRBJ2-1	15	ASSHPREGIEDNEQF
.	.	TRBV5-1	TRBJ2-1	14	ASSLEGGAYYNEQF
TRBD1	few	TRBV15	TRBJ2-7	13	ATSRGTGLAYEQY
.	once	TRBV7-8	TRBJ2-3	13	ASADSGTATDTQY
TRBD1	once	TRBV9	TRBJ2-1	14	ASSVTGTGISNEQF
.	once	TRBV27	TRBJ2-7	12	ASSLSGMGLEQY
TRBD2	.	TRBV24-1	TRBJ2-1	13	ATSDPGTNNNEQF
TRBD1	once	TRBV19	TRBJ2-7	13	ASSISRDRVYEQY
TRBD2	once	TRBV29-1	TRBJ2-7	11	SVRLAGAYEQY
TRBD1	.	TRBV6-2/TRBV6-3	TRBJ2-5	17	ASSYSGRPRDRGRETQY
TRBD2	.	TRBV7-3	TRBJ2-1	13	ASSSSSGGNNEQF
.	.	TRBV12-3/TRBV12-4	TRBJ1-3	11	ASSSSAGNTIY
.	.	TRBV6-1	TRBJ2-7	14	ASSEAFNKGDYEQY
.	.	TRBV4-2	TRBJ1-2	13	ASSQDSGGRDGYT
TRBD1	.	TRBV12-3/TRBV12-4	TRBJ2-7	11	ASSPRQGWEQY
TRBD2	.	TRBV9	TRBJ2-5	17	ASSLASGTSGGADETQY
.	.	TRBV2	TRBJ1-5	10	ASSPVNQPQH
.	.	TRBV7-9	TRBJ2-7	11	ASRTMTSNEQY
TRBD1	.	TRBV7-9	TRBJ2-1	14	ASSSNRDRAYNEQF
TRBD1	once	TRBV3-1/TRBV3-2	TRBJ2-5	16	ASSHPYGTGQRQETQY
.	.	TRBV6-5	TRBJ2-7	13	ASRTRGHRSYEQY
.	.	TRBV6-5	TRBJ2-7	12	ASSYSGGVYEQY
TRBD2	.	TRBV7-3	TRBJ2-1	16	ASSLFGLAGGLDNEQF
.	.	TRBV25-1	TRBJ2-7	9	ASSDIYEQY
TRBD2	.	TRBV7-2	TRBJ2-5	12	ASSLAGGQETQY
.	.	TRBV4-3	TRBJ1-2	14	ASSHTYGGPDYGYT
.	.	TRBV21-1	TRBJ1-2	15	ASTISDPWTENYGYT
TRBD1	.	TRBV6-5	TRBJ2-1	13	ASTLDRGLYNEQF
.	.	TRBV18	TRBJ2-1	11	ASSPSGVNEQF
.	.	TRBV6-4	TRBJ1-1	17	ASSPVIQSPGQLVTEAF
TRBD2	.	TRBV10-2	TRBJ2-5	12	ASGTSGGKETQY
.	.	TRBV5-6	TRBJ1-1	11	ASSFGGHHEAF
.	.	TRBV5-1	TRBJ1-2	12	ASSLETGNYGYT
TRBD1	.	TRBV18	TRBJ1-1	13	ASSREGARNTEAF
.	once	TRBV30	TRBJ1-1	13	AWNPRSTGITEAF
.	.	TRBV7-9	TRBJ1-4	14	ASSLATGKGGEKLF
.	.	TRBV30	TRBJ2-5	11	AWSAQTEETQY
.	.	TRBV14	TRBJ2-2	14	ASSQVVPINTGELF
.	.	TRBV9	TRBJ1-2	14	ASSVDSRGAQDGYT
.	.	TRBV5-4	TRBJ2-3	15	ASSSSGDILYTDTQY
.	.	TRBV7-2	TRBJ2-1	14	ASSLYVGGGYNEQF